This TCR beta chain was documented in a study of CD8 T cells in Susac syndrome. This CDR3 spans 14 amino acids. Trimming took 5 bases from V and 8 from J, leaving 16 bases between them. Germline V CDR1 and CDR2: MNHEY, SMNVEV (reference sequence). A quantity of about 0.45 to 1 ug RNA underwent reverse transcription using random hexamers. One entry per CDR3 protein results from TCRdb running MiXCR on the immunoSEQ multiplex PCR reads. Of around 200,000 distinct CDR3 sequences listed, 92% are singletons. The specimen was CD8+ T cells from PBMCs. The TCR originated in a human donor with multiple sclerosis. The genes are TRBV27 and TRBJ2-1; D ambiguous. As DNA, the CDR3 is TGTGCCAGCAGTCCTAGTGGGAACTCGGATGAGCAGTTCTTC. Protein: CASSPSGNSDEQFF.